Following are 25 T cell receptor beta chains from one sample sequenced in a study of blood T cell repertoires in COVID-19. Repertoires were generated with immunoSEQ multiplex PCR, while TCRdb's copy carries only in-frame clones and drops some. The data show about 130,000 clones, less than 90% seen once. The sequenced sample consisted of peripheral blood. The receptors originated from a man older than 75 with active or convalescent COVID-19.

J is TRBJ2-1 and V is TRBV19; the D gene is possibly TRBD2 (6 bases). The CDR3 covers 11 residues. Germline V gene sequence: CDR1 LNHDA, CDR2 SQIVND (reference sequence). CDR3 DNA sequence: TGTGATCCGGGACTCAACAATGAGCAGTTCTTC. It is translated as CDPGLNNEQFF.

This chain joins TRBV3-1 (or the pseudogene TRBV3-2) and TRBJ2-1, with 11 bases that match TRBD2. This CDR3 spans 21 amino acids. V lost 0 bases and J lost 1; bases outside the gene matches: 14. Germline assignment: CDR1 LGHDT and CDR2 YNNKEL (reference sequence). CDR3 amino acids: CASSQDSGVGLAGISYNEQFF. CDR3 coding DNA: TGTGCCAGCAGCCAAGATAGTGGGGTCGGACTAGCGGGTATATCCTACAATGAGCAGTTCTTC.

This chain's CDR3 is CASSDPALADNTGELFF. The CDR3 nucleotides are TGTGCCAGCAGTGATCCGGCACTAGCCGATAACACCGGGGAGCTGTTTTTT. The V and J genes are TRBV6-1 and TRBJ2-2, with TRBD2 as a possible D gene (6 bases). The germline V and J ends were trimmed by 3 bases and 2 bases, with 16 bases remaining between them. Germline V gene lookup returns CDR1 MNHNS and CDR2 SASEGT. The CDR3 consists of 17 residues.

This clone was picked up one time. V gene TRBV5-1 combines with J gene TRBJ2-7, with D possibly TRBD1 on 6 matching bases. This CDR3 comprises 13 residues. Germline CDR1 is SGHRS and CDR2 is YFSETQ. V was cut by 8 bases and J by 2 bases, with 14 bases left in between. This CDR3 is CASRTGPTYEQYF. For the CDR3, the DNA is TGCGCCAGTAGAACAGGGCCTACCTACGAGCAGTACTTC.

There are a few counts of this clone. This chain connects TRBV7-9 to TRBJ1-4; no firm D call. This CDR3 contains 15 residues. CDR1 is SEHNR and CDR2 is FQNEAQ in the germline V gene (reference sequence). With 4 bases removed from V and 0 bases from J, the gap between germline ends came to 9 bases. CDR3 sequence: CASSYSFATNEKLFF. Here the CDR3 DNA reads TGTGCCAGCAGCTACAGCTTTGCAACTAATGAAAAACTGTTTTTT.

This sequence joins TRBV18 and TRBJ2-4, with D possibly TRBD1 on 6 matching bases. Trimming left V 0 bases short and J 0 bases short, with 12 bases between. This CDR3 comprises 17 residues. The germline V gene encodes CDR1 KGHSH and CDR2 LQKENI. CDR3 amino acids: CASSPPSRGIAKNIQYF. The CDR3 DNA reads as TGTGCCAGCTCACCACCGTCCAGGGGTATAGCCAAAAACATTCAGTACTTC.

The sample holds a few counts of this clone. The gene calls are TRBV7-2 and TRBJ1-1, with a tentative D call TRBD1 (6 bases). The germline V gene encodes CDR1 SGHTA and CDR2 FQGNSA. Trimming cost V 1 base and J 6 bases, with 6 bases left between them. The CDR3 consists of 12 residues. CDR3 sequence: CASSLDRAEAFF. Written as DNA, the CDR3 is TGTGCCAGCAGCTTAGACAGGGCTGAAGCTTTCTTT.

The chain recombines TRBV4-3 with TRBJ1-2, with 10 bases that match TRBD1. V lost 5 bases to trimming and J lost 4 bases; unmatched junction nucleotides: 10. CDR1 is LGHNA, CDR2 YSLEER, per germline. CDR3 length equals 16 residues. For the CDR3, the DNA is TGCGCCAGCAGCAAGAGGACAGGGGGTGACCCCTATGGCTACACCTTC. Encoded protein: CASSKRTGGDPYGYTF.

This rearrangement joins TRBV5-1 to TRBJ2-3; D possibly corresponds to TRBD2 (6 bases). V was shortened by 0 bases and J by 2 bases, with 13 bases between the two germline ends. CDR3 length: 16 amino acids. Per the germline V gene, CDR1 is SGHRS and CDR2 is YFSETQ. The DNA for the CDR3 is TGCGCCAGCAGCTTGGGGAGGGTCCGACTCACAGATACGCAGTATTTT. It is translated as CASSLGRVRLTDTQYF.

The chain has TRBV7-8 and TRBJ2-2; D possibly corresponds to TRBD2 (6 bases). From germline, CDR1 is SGHVS and CDR2 FQNEAQ. CDR3 length: 16 residues. V shed 1 base and J shed 2 bases, with 11 bases lying between them. The CDR3 DNA is TGTGCCAGCAGCTTAGTGGAGGGGCGCAACACCGGGGAGCTGTTTTTT. Translated: CASSLVEGRNTGELFF. The full variable domain, rest sourced from reference TRBV7-8 and TRBJ2-2, is GAGVSQSPRYKVAKRGQDVALRCDPISGHVSLFWYQQALGQGPEFLTYFQNEAQLDKSGLPSDRFFAERPEGSVSTLKIQRTQQEDSAVYLCASSLVEGRNTGELFFGEGSRLTVL.

This chain uses TRBV11-3 with TRBJ2-1; D unresolved. The germline gives CDR1 SGHNT, CDR2 YENEEA. This CDR3 is built from 13 residues. V lost 0 bases and J 5 bases, leaving 5 bases between the germline ends. The DNA of the CDR3 is TGTGCCAGCAGCTTAGATCGGGACAATGAGCAGTTCTTC. Its protein product is CASSLDRDNEQFF.

In its sample, this clone was seen a few times. This rearrangement joins TRBV14 to TRBJ2-7; D possibly corresponds to TRBD1 (8 bases). Germline V gene sequence: CDR1 SGHDN, CDR2 FVKESK. The CDR3 loop spans 15 amino acids. Trimming removed 4 bases from V and 4 bases from J, with 17 bases in between. The CDR3 coding sequence is TGTGCCAGCAGCCTCCTACAGGGGGGGACGTACGAGCAGTACTTC. Translating gives CASSLLQGGTYEQYF. The full variable domain, completed using reference TRBV14 and TRBJ2-7, is EAGVTQFPSHSVIEKGQTVTLRCDPISGHDNLYWYRRVMGKEIKFLLHFVKESKQDESGMPNNRFLAERTGGTYSTLKVQPAELEDSGVYFCASSLLQGGTYEQYFGPGTRLTVT.

The V gene is TRBV7-2, the J gene TRBJ1-2, with no clear D. Per the germline V gene, CDR1 is SGHTA and CDR2 is FQGNSA. The CDR3 totals 12 residues. V was clipped by 5 bases and J by 6 bases, with 10 bases between them. The CDR3 nucleotides are TGTGCCAGCAGCCTATTAACCAATGGCTACACCTTC. Translated: CASSLLTNGYTF.

The rearrangement uses TRBV27 and TRBJ1-1; D might be TRBD1 (5 bases). There are 15 residues in the CDR3. Trimming removed 6 bases at V and 0 bases at J, with 14 bases between. Germline assignment: CDR1 MNHEY and CDR2 SMNVEV (reference sequence). CDR3 sequence (DNA): TGTGCCAGCAGGGGGGGGAGATACATGAACACTGAAGCTTTCTTT. Its protein product is CASRGGRYMNTEAFF.

This chain uses TRBV11-3 with TRBJ2-3; 10 bases are shared with TRBD2. CDR3 length: 16 residues. V lost 2 bases, J lost 2 bases, and 4 bases stayed unmatched. Germline-derived CDR1 and CDR2 are SGHNT and YENEEA. The chain's CDR3 is CASSLYTSGVTDTQYF. The CDR3 region has the DNA TGTGCCAGCAGCTTATATACTAGCGGGGTCACAGATACGCAGTATTTT.

A note on this clone: Additional DNA sequences in this sample encode the identical CDR3. This sequence joins TRBV6-1 and TRBJ1-3, with 9 bases lining up with TRBD1. The germline gives CDR1 MNHNS, CDR2 SASEGT. The V gene end was trimmed by 3 bases and the J gene end by 4 bases; junction bases not matched to a gene: 1. This CDR3 spans 14 amino acids. This CDR3 reads CASSEDRGGNTIYF. The CDR3, as DNA: TGTGCCAGCAGTGAGGACAGGGGAGGAAACACCATATATTTT.

This clone was detected once. The chain is built from TRBV27 and TRBJ2-1; 8 bases line up with TRBD1. V lost 8 bases to trimming and J lost 4 bases; unmatched junction nucleotides: 7. Germline V gives CDR1 MNHEY, CDR2 SMNVEV (reference sequence). The CDR3 covers 14 residues. Here the CDR3 reads CASSGTGAYNEQFF. The DNA for the CDR3 is TGTGCCAGCTCCGGGACAGGAGCTTACAATGAGCAGTTCTTC.

The chain recombines TRBV4-1 with TRBJ1-4; unclear D gene. V lost 2 bases and J lost 0, with 10 bases in between. Germline lookup yields CDR1 MGHRA and CDR2 YSYEKL. CDR3 length: 16 residues. The CDR3 sequence is CASSQRPDSTNEKLFF. The CDR3 DNA reads TGCGCCAGCAGCCAAAGGCCAGACTCAACTAATGAAAAACTGTTTTTT.

The CDR3 DNA reads as TGTGCCACCACCGACCCCCGGGACAGGGGAGGGAAAAAACTGTTTTTT. Translated: CATTDPRDRGGKKLFF. The rearrangement links TRBV24-1 to TRBJ1-4; 10 positions agree with TRBD1. The CDR3 runs to 16 residues. Germline CDR1 KGHDR, CDR2 SFDVKD. The junction had 14 bases not matched to a gene; V was cut back by 8 bases and J by 9 bases.

The chain employs TRBV3-1 (or the pseudogene TRBV3-2) and TRBJ2-3, with D possibly matching TRBD2 (6 bases). Trimming shortened V by 2 bases and J by 6 bases, and 18 bases separated the two germline ends. Germline CDR1 LGHDT, CDR2 YNNKEL (reference sequence). The CDR3 loop spans 16 amino acids. The CDR3 nucleotides read TGTGCCAGCAGCCAACGGAACGGGACTTCACACGATACGCAGTATTTT. Encoded protein: CASSQRNGTSHDTQYF.

The sample holds a few counts of this clone. The V and J genes are TRBV3-1 (or the pseudogene TRBV3-2) and TRBJ2-3; D may be TRBD2 (5 bases). The length of the CDR3 is 13 residues. The germline V gene encodes CDR1 LGHDT and CDR2 YNNKEL (reference sequence). V was clipped by 4 bases and J by 6 bases, with 11 bases between them. The CDR3: CASSPRRGDTQYF. The CDR3 region has the DNA TGTGCCAGCAGCCCCCGACGAGGGGATACGCAGTATTTT.

The chain combines TRBV5-1 with TRBJ1-5, with 9 bases identical to TRBD1. The J segment lost 6 bases and the V segment lost 7 bases, leaving 11 bases of the junction unmatched. This CDR3 has 15 amino acids. Germline V gene sequence: CDR1 SGHRS, CDR2 YFSETQ. CDR3: CASAPTGGMVQPQHF. Written as DNA, the CDR3 is TGCGCCAGCGCGCCAACAGGGGGCATGGTTCAGCCCCAGCATTTT.

J is TRBJ2-6 and V is TRBV18, with 7 bases lining up with TRBD1. With 1 base clipped from V and 4 bases from J, the junction kept 7 bases outside the gene matches. CDR1 and CDR2 from the germline V gene are KGHSH and LQKENI. The CDR3 is made up of 17 amino acids. CDR3 sequence reads: CASSPQKGAPGANVLTF. In DNA, the CDR3 is TGTGCCAGCTCACCACAGAAGGGGGCGCCAGGGGCCAACGTCCTGACTTTC.

For the CDR3, the DNA is TGTGCCAGCAGTTTATCGATCGGGGTGAAGACTAATGAAAAACTGTTTTTT. Translating it yields CASSLSIGVKTNEKLFF. The gene calls are TRBV27 and TRBJ1-4; D unclear. Between the trimmed V and J ends, which lost 0 bases and 2 bases, there was a span of 13 bases. This CDR3 has 17 residues. Germline V gene lookup returns CDR1 MNHEY and CDR2 SMNVEV (reference sequence).

The chain couples TRBV18 to TRBJ1-5; TRBD1 might be the D (5 bases). CDR3 length: 15 residues. The germline V gene encodes CDR1 KGHSH and CDR2 LQKENI. V lost 3 bases to trimming and J lost 0 bases, with 9 bases between them. DNA of the CDR3: TGTGCCAGCTCACCTACAGGAGTTAGCAATCAGCCCCAGCATTTT. Translated, it gives CASSPTGVSNQPQHF.